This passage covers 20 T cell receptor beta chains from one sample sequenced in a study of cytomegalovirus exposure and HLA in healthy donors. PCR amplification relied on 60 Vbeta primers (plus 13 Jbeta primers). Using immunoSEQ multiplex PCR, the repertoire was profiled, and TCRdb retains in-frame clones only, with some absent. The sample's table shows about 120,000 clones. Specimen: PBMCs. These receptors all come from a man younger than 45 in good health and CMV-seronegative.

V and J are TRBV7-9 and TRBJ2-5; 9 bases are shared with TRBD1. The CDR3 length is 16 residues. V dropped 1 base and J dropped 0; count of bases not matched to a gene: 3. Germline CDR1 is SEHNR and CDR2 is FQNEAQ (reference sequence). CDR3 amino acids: CASSLGTGGNQETQYF. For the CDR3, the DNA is TGTGCCAGCAGCTTAGGCACAGGGGGCAACCAAGAGACCCAGTACTTC. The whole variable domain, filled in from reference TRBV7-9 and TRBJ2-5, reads DTGVSQNPRHKITKRGQNVTFRCDPISEHNRLYWYRQTLGQGPEFLTYFQNEAQLEKSRLLSDRFSAERPKGSFSTLEIQRTEQGDSAMYLCASSLGTGGNQETQYFGPGTRLLVL.

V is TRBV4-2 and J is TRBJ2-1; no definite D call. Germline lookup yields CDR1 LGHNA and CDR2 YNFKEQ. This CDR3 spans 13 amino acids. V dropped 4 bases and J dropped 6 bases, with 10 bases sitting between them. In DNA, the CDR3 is TGTGCCAGCAGCCCGGGTGTAAGCAATGAGCAGTTCTTC. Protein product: CASSPGVSNEQFF.

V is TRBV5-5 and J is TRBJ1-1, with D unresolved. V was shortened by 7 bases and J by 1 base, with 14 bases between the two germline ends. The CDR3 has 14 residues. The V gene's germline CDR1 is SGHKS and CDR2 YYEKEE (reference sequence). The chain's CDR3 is CASEIEGTNTEAFF. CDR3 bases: TGTGCCAGCGAGATAGAGGGTACGAACACTGAAGCTTTCTTT. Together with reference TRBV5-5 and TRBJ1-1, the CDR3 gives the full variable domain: DAGVTQSPTHLIKTRGQQVTLRCSPISGHKSVSWYQQVLGQGPQFIFQYYEKEERGRGNFPDRFSARQFPNYSSELNVNALLLGDSALYLCASEIEGTNTEAFFGQGTRLTVV.

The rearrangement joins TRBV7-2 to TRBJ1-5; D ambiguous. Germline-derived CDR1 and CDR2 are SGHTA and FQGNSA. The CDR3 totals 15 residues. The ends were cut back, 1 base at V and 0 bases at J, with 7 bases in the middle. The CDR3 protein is CASSLGQYSNQPQHF. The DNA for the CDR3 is TGTGCCAGCAGCTTAGGCCAGTATAGCAATCAGCCCCAGCATTTT.

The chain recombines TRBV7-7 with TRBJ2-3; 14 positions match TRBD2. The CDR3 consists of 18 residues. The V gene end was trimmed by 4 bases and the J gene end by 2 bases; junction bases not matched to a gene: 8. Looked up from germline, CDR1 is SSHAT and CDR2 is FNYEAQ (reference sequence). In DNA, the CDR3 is TGTGCCAGCAGCTGCCCGGGACTAGCGGGGGCACTCACAGATACGCAGTATTTT. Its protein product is CASSCPGLAGALTDTQYF.

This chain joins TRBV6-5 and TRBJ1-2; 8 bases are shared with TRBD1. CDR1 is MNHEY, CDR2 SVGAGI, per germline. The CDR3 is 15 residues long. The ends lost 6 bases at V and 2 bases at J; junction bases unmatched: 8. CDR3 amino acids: CASSLRRTGNYGYTF. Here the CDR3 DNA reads TGTGCCAGCAGCCTGAGGAGGACAGGGAACTATGGCTACACCTTC.

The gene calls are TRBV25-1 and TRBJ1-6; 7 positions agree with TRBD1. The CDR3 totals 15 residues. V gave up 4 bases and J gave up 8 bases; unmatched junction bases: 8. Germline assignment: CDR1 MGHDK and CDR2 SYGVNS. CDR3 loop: CASSGPGTVDSPLHF. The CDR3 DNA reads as TGTGCCAGCAGTGGCCCCGGGACAGTTGATTCACCCCTCCACTTT. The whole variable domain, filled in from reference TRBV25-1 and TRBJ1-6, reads EADIYQTPRYLVIGTGKKITLECSQTMGHDKMYWYQQDPGMELHLIHYSYGVNSTEKGDLSSESTVSRIRTEHFPLTLESARPSHTSQYLCASSGPGTVDSPLHFGNGTRLTVT.

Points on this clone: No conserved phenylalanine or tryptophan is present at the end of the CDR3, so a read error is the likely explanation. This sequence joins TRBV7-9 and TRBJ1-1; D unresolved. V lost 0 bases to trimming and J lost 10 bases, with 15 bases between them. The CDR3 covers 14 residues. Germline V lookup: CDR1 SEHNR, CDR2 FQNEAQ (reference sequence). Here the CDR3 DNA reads TGTGCCAGCAGCTTAGCGATGGGCGCTCCGGGAGCTTTCCTT. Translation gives CASSLAMGAPGAFL.

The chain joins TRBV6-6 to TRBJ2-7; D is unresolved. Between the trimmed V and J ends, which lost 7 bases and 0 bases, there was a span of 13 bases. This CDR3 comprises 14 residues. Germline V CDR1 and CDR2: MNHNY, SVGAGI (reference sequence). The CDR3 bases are TGTGCCAGCACCAAGACTTCCGACTCCTACGAGCAGTACTTC. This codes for CASTKTSDSYEQYF.

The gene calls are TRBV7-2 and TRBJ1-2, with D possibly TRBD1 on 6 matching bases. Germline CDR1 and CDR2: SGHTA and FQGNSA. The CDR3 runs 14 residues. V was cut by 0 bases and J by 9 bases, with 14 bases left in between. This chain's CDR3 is CASSLAVGGLSYTF. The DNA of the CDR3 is TGTGCCAGCAGCTTAGCAGTAGGGGGTCTGAGCTACACCTTC.

CDR3 amino acids: CASSSPPGRPQHF. CDR3 nucleotide sequence: TGTGCCAGCAGTTCCCCCCCTGGGCGGCCCCAGCATTTT. This chain joins TRBV28 and TRBJ1-5; D unclear. CDR1 and CDR2 (germline): MDHEN, SYDVKM. V was shortened by 4 bases and J by 9 bases, with 13 bases between the two germline ends. The CDR3 is 13 amino acids.

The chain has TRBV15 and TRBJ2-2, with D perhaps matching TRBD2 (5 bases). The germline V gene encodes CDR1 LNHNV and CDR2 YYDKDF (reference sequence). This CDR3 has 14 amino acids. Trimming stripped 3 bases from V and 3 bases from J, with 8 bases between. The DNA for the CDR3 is TGTGCCACCAGCAGTGGACTTTACACCGGGGAGCTGTTTTTT. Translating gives CATSSGLYTGELFF.

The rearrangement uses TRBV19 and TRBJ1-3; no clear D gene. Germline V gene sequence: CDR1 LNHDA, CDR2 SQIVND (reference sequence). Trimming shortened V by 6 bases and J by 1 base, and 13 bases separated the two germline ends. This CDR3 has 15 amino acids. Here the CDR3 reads CASSYLRDSGNTIYF. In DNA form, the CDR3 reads TGTGCCAGTAGCTACCTTCGGGATTCTGGAAACACCATATATTTT. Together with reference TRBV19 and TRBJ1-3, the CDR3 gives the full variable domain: DGGITQSPKYLFRKEGQNVTLSCEQNLNHDAMYWYRQDPGQGLRLIYYSQIVNDFQKGDIAEGYSVSREKKESFPLTVTSAQKNPTAFYLCASSYLRDSGNTIYFGEGSWLTVV.

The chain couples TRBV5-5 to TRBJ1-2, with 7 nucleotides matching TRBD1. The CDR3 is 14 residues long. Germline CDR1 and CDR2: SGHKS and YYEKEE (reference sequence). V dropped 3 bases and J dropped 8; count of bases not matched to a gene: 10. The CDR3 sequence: CASSSGGTARGYTF. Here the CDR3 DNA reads TGTGCCAGCAGCTCGGGGGGGACAGCGAGGGGCTACACCTTC.

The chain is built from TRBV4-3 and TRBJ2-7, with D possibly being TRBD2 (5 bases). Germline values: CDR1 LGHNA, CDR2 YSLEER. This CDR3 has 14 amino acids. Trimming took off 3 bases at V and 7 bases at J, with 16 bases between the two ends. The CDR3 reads CASSHETVSGEQYF. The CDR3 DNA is TGCGCCAGCAGCCACGAGACGGTATCGGGGGAGCAGTACTTC.

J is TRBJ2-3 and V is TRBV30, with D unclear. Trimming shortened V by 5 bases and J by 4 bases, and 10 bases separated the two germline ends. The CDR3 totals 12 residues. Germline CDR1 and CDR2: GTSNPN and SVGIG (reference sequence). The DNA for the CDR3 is TGTGCCTGGGGGCTAAGCCCAGATACGCAGTATTTT. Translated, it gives CAWGLSPDTQYF. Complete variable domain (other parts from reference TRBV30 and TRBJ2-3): SQTIHQWPATLVQPVGSPLSLECTVEGTSNPNLYWYRQAAGRGLQLLFYSVGIGQISSEVPQNLSASRPQDRQFILSSKKLLLSDSGFYLCAWGLSPDTQYFGPGTRLTVL.

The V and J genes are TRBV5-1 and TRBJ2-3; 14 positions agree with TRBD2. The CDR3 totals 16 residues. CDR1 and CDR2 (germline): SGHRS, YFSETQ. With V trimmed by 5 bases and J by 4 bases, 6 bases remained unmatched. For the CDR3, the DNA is TGCGCCAGCAGGGGACTAGCGGGGGCCAGGGCAGATACGCAGTATTTT. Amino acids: CASRGLAGARADTQYF.

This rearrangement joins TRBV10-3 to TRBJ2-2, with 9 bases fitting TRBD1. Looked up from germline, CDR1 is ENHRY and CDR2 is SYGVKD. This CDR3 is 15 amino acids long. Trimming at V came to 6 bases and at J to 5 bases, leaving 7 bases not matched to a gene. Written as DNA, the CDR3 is TGTGCCATCAGCCCGGGACAGGGTAAAACCGGGGAGCTGTTTTTT. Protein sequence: CAISPGQGKTGELFF.

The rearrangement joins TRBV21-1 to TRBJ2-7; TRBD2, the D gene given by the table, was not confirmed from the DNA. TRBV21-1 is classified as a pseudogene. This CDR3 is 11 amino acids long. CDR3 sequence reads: CASSPTNEQYF. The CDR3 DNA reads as TGTGCCAGCAGCCCCACTAACGAGCAGTACTTC.

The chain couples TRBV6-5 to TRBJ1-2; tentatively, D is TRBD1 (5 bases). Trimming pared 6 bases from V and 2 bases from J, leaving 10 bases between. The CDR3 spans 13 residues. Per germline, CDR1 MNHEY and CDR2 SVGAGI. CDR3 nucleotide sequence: TGTGCCAGCAGCTGGACACAAAACTATGGCTACACCTTC. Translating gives CASSWTQNYGYTF.